The clone carrying this T cell receptor (beta chain) was detected a few times. This record belongs to a study of T-cell memory formation after mild COVID-19. Study overall: TCR clusters mostly belonged to single donors.

Germline V CDR1 and CDR2: SGHTA, FQGNSA. Trimming shortened V by 4 bases and J by 2 bases, and 22 bases separated the two germline ends. CDR3 length: 18 residues. With constant-segment primers, 5'RACE yielded cDNA libraries of TCR alpha and TCR beta that carried sample barcodes and UMIs. TCRdb re-derived calls from the 5' RACE reads in MiXCR, one entry per CDR3 protein. The table lists under 85,000 distinct CDR3 sequences, over 11% of them singletons. The sample consisted of PBMCs or a T cell subset sorted from them (not recorded which). The sequence came from an adult woman who had mild COVID-19 (a few samples of this study predate the infection). Cell type and time point are not known. The V call is TRBV7-2, the J call TRBJ2-3; D gene ambiguous. The CDR3 reads CASSSSRVMNAVTDTQYF. CDR3 sequence (DNA): TGTGCCAGCAGCTCCTCCCGGGTCATGAACGCGGTCACAGATACGCAGTATTTT.